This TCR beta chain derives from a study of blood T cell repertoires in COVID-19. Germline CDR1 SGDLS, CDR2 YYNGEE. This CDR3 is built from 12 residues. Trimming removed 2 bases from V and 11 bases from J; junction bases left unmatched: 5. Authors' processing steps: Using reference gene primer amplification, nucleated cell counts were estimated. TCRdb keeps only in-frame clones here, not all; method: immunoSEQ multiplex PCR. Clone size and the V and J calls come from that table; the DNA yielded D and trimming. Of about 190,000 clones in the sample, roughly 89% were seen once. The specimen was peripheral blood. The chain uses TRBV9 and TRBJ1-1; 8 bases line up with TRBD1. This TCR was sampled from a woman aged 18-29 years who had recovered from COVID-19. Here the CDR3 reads CASSVTGEVAFF. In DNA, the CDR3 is TGTGCCAGCAGCGTGACAGGGGAGGTGGCTTTCTTT.